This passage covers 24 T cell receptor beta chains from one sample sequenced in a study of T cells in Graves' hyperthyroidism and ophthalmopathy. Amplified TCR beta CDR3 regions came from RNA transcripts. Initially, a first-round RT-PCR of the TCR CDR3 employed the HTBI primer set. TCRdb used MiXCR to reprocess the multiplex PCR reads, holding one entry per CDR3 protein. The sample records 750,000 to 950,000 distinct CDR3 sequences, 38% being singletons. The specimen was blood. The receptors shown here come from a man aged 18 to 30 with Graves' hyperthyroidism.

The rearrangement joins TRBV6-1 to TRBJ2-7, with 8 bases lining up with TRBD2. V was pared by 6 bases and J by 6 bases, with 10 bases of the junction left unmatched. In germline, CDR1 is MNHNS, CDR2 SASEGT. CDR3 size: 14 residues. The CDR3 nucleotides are TGTGCCAGCAGCCCGGTGCTAGCGGGTGCCGAGCAGTACTTC. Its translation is CASSPVLAGAEQYF.

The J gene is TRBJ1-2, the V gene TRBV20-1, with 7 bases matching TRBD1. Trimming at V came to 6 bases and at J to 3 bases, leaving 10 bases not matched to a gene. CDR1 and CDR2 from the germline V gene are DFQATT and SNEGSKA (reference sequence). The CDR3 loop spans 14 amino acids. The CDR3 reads CSAATGAGDYGYTF. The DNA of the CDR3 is TGCAGTGCGGCCACAGGGGCAGGAGACTATGGCTACACCTTC.

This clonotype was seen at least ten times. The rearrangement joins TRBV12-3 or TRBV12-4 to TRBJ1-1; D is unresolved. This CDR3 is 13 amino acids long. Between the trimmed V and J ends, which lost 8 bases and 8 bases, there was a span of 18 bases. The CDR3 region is CASRLQLTREAFF. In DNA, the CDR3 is TGTGCCAGCCGGCTCCAGTTGACCCGAGAAGCTTTCTTT.

CDR3 DNA sequence: TGCGCCAGCAGCTTGGAGGAGGGGGCGACTAATGAAAAACTGTTTTTT. Protein product: CASSLEEGATNEKLFF. This chain connects TRBV5-1 to TRBJ1-4; 7 nucleotides agree with TRBD1. The CDR3 spans 16 residues. Germline loops: CDR1 SGHRS, CDR2 YFSETQ. V shed 0 bases and J 2 bases; nucleotides not matched to a gene: 4. The entire variable domain, with the rest obtained from reference TRBV5-1 and TRBJ1-4, is as follows: KAGVTQTPRYLIKTRGQQVTLSCSPISGHRSVSWYQQTPGQGLQFLFEYFSETQRNKGNFPGRFSGRQFSNSRSEMNVSTLELGDSALYLCASSLEEGATNEKLFFGSGTQLSVL.

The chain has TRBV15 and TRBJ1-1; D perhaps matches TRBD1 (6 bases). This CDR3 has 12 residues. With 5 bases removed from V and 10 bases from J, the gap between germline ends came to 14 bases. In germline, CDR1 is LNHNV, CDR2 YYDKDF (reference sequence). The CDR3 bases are TGTGCCACCAGCGGGGGGGGCTGGGTAGCTTTCTTT. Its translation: CATSGGGWVAFF.

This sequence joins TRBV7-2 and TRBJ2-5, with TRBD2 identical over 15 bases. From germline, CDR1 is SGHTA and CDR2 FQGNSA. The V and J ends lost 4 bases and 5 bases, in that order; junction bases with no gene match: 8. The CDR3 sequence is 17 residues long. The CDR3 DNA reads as TGTGCCAGCAGCTGGGGGGGACTAGCGGGGGGCATGGAGACCCAGTACTTC. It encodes CASSWGGLAGGMETQYF.

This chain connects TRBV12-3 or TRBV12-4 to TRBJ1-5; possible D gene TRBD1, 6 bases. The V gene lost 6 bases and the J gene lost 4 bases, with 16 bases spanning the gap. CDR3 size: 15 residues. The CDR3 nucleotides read TGTGCCAGCAGCCAAGCGTTGGGGGCGAATCAGCCCCAGCATTTT. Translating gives CASSQALGANQPQHF.

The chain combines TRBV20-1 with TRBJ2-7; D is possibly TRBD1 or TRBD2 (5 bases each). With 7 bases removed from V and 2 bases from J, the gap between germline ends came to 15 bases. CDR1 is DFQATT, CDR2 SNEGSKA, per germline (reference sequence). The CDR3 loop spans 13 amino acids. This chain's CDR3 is CSGSGTGAYEQYF. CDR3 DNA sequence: TGCAGTGGATCAGGGACGGGCGCCTACGAGCAGTACTTC.

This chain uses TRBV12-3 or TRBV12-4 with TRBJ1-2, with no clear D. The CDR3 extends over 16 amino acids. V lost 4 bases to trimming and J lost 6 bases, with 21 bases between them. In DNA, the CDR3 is TGTGCCAGCAGTTCCATGCGTCCGGCAGGAGGAGATGGCTACACCTTC. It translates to CASSSMRPAGGDGYTF.

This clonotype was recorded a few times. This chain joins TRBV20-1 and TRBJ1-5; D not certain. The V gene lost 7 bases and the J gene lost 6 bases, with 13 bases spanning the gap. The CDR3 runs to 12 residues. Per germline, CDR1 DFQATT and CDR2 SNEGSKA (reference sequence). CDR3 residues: CSGQVFGQPQHF. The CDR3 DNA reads TGCAGTGGCCAGGTTTTTGGTCAGCCCCAGCATTTT.

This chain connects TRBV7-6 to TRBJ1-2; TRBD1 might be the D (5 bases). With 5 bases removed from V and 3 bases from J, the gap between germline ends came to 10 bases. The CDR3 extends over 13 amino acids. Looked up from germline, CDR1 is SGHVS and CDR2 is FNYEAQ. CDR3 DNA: TGTGCCAGCAGCCCAGGGACCCACTATGGCTACACCTTC. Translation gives CASSPGTHYGYTF. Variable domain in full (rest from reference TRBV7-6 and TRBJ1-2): GAGVSQSPRYKVTKRGQDVALRCDPISGHVSLYWYRQALGQGPEFLTYFNYEAQQDKSGLPNDRFSAERPEGSISTLTIQRTEQRDSAMYRCASSPGTHYGYTFGSGTRLTVV.

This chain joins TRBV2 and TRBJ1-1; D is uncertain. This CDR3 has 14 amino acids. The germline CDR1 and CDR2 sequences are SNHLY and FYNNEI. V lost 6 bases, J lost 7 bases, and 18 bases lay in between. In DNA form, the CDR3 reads TGTGCCAGCAGCCAAGCCCCCCGGGTGAATGAAGCTTTCTTT. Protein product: CASSQAPRVNEAFF.

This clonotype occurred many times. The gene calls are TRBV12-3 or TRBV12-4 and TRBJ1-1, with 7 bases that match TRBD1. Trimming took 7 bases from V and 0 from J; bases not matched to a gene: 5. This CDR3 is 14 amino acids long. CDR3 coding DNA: TGTGCCAGCAACGTCGGACAGGTGAACACTGAAGCTTTCTTT. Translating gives CASNVGQVNTEAFF.

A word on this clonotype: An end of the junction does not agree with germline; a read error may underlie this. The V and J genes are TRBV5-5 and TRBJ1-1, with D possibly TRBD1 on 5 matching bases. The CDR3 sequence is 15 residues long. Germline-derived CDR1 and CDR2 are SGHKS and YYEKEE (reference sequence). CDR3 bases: TGCGCCAGCAGCCAAGGGGAATTGATGAACACTGAAGCTTTCTTT. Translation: CASSQGELMNTEAFF.

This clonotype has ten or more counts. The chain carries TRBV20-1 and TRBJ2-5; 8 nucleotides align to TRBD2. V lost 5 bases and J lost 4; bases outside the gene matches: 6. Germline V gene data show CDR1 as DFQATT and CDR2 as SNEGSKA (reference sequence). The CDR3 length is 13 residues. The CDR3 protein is CSASGLAGETQYF. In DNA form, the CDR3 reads TGCAGTGCTTCCGGACTAGCTGGAGAGACCCAGTACTTC.

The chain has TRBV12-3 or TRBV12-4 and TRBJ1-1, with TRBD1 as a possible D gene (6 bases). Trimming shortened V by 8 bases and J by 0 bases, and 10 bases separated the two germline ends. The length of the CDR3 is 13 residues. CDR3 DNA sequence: TGTGCCAGCGGGGACAATATGAACACTGAAGCTTTCTTT. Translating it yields CASGDNMNTEAFF.

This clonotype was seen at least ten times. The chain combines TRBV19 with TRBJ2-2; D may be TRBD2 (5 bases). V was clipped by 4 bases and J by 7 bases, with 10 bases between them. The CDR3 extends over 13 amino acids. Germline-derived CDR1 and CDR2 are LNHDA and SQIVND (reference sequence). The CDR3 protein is CASSTRGHGELFF. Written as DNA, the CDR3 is TGTGCCAGTAGTACTCGAGGGCACGGGGAGCTGTTTTTT.

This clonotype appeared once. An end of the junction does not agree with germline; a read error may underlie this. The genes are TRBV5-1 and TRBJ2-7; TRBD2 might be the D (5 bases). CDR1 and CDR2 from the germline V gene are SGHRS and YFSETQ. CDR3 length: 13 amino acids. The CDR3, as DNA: TGCGCCAGCAGCTTGACTAGGGCCAACGAGCAGCACTTC. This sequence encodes CASSLTRANEQHF.

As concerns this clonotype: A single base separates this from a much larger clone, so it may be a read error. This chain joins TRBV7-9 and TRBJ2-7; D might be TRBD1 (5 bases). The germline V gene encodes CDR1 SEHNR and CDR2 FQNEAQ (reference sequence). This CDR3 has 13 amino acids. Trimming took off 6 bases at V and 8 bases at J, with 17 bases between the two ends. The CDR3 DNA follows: TGTGCCAGCAGTCCGGACACCCTGTACAAGCAGTACTTC. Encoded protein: CASSPDTLYKQYF.

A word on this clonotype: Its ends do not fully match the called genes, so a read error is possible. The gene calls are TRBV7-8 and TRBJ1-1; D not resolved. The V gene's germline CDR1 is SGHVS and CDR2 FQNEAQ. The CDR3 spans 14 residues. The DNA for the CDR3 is TGTGCCGGCAGCTTAAAATCGGCAGAGACTGAAGCTTTCTTT. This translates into CAGSLKSAETEAFF.

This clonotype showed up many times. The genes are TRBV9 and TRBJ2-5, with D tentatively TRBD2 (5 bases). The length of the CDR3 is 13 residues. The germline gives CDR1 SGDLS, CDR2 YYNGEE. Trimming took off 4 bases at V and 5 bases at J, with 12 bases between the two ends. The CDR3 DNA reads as TGTGCCAGCAGCCCGCCGAGGGAGGAGACCCAGTACTTC. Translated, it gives CASSPPREETQYF.

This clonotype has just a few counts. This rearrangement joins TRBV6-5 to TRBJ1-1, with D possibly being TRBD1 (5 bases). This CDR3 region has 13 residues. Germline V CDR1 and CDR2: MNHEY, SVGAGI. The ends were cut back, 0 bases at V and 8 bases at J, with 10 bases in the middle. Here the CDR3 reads CASSYSRKGEAFF. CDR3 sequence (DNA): TGTGCCAGCAGTTACTCTAGGAAGGGGGAAGCTTTCTTT.

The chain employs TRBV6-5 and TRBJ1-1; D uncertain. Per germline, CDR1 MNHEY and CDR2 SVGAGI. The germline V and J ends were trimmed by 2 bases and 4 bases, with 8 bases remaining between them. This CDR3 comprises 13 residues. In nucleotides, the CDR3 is TGTGCCAGCAGTTACGGGCAGCTCACTGAAGCTTTCTTT. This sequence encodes CASSYGQLTEAFF.

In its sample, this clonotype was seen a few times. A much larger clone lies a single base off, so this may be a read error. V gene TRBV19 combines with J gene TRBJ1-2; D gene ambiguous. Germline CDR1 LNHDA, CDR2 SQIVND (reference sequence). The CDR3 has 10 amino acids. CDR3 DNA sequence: TGTGCCAGTTCCGGGCCTGGCCACACCTTC. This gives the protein CASSGPGHTF. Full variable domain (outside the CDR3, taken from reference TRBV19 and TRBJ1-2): DGGITQSPKYLFRKEGQNVTLSCEQNLNHDAMYWYRQDPGQGLRLIYYSQIVNDFQKGDIAEGYSVSREKKESFPLTVTSAQKNPTAFYLCASSGPGHTFGSGTRLTVV.